This is a list of T cell receptor beta chains from one sample in a study of long-term antiretroviral therapy in people with HIV. The protocol was immunoSEQ multiplex PCR, while the TCRdb copy is restricted to in-frame clones and leaves out a portion. The sample has around 29,000 clones; 95% are singletons. Sequencing was performed on unsorted PBMCs, taken 5.3 years after starting antiretroviral therapy. Receptors were obtained from a man aged 25-45 years with HIV. Each CDR3 is given with its conserved first and last residue. D genes are given only for firm matches. Only part of the rows carry a size: once, few, many, or a class if the clone is expanded.

- | TRBJ1-2 | - | TRBV2 | TGTGCCAGCAGTGTAAGTAGCTATGGCTACACCTTC | CASSVSSYGYTF
TRBD1 | TRBJ2-2 | - | TRBV7-6 | TGTGCCAGCAGCTTAGCTTTCGGACAGGTCACCGGGGAGCTGTTTTTT | CASSLAFGQVTGELFF
TRBD2 | TRBJ2-7 | - | TRBV18 | TGTGCCAGCTCACCCCCGGGACTAGCGGGGGGCGGATACGAGCAGTACTTC | CASSPPGLAGGGYEQYF
TRBD1 | TRBJ1-4 | - | TRBV18 | TGTGCCAGCTCACCAAACTTTGGGACAGGGGTTGAAAAACTGTTTTTT | CASSPNFGTGVEKLFF
TRBD1 | TRBJ1-4 | - | TRBV13 | TGTGCCAGCGCGAACCGGGACAGAAATGAAAAACTGTTTTTT | CASANRDRNEKLFF
- | TRBJ1-2 | - | TRBV5-1 | TGCGCCAGCAGCGGGGAGAACTATGGCTACACCTTC | CASSGENYGYTF
- | TRBJ2-1 | - | TRBV2 | TGTGCCAGCACCATAAGTTTCTTGGCGAAGCAGTTCTTC | CASTISFLAKQFF
TRBD2 | TRBJ2-2 | once | TRBV10-2 | TGCGCCAGCAGTGAAGGACTAGCGGGGGGGAATATTGGCGGGGAGCTGTTTTTT | CASSEGLAGGNIGGELFF
- | TRBJ2-7 | - | TRBV11-2 | TGTGCCAGCAGCTTAGGAACAGCGCACGAGCAGTACTTC | CASSLGTAHEQYF
TRBD1 | TRBJ1-3 | - | TRBV5-8 | TGTGCCAGCAGCCTGGGACAGAGCTCTGGAAACACCATATATTTT | CASSLGQSSGNTIYF
TRBD1 | TRBJ2-1 | - | TRBV2 | TGTGCCAGCAGCACCGTCAGGGGGACAGGCTACAATGAGCAGTTCTTC | CASSTVRGTGYNEQFF
TRBD2 | TRBJ2-2 | - | TRBV7-8 | TGTGCCAGCAGTCAAGCGGGAGTGGACACCGGGGAGCTGTTTTTT | CASSQAGVDTGELFF
TRBD2 | TRBJ2-1 | once | TRBV5-1 | TGCGCCAGCACCCGACAGGGGCCCACCGGACTAGCGGGAAATGAGCAGTTCTTC | CASTRQGPTGLAGNEQFF
TRBD1 | TRBJ1-2 | - | TRBV18 | TGTGCCAGCTCACCCCGACTTACAGGGGATGGCTACACCTTC | CASSPRLTGDGYTF
- | TRBJ2-1 | - | TRBV6-4 | TGTGCCAGCAGTGAAAAGGGTAACAATGAGCAGTTCTTC | CASSEKGNNEQFF